These 14 T cell receptor beta chains share one sample of origin, sequenced in a study of T cell responses to AZD1222 COVID-19 vaccine. Using immunoSEQ multiplex PCR, the repertoire was profiled, and TCRdb retains in-frame clones only, with some absent. This table holds roughly 200,000 clones, around 90% found once. The source material was peripheral blood, sampled on day 0 of AZD1222 vaccination. These receptors came from an adult in good health.

A single count supports this clone. V is TRBV27 and J is TRBJ2-4; 12 bases fit TRBD2. The CDR3 contains 16 residues. Germline trimming cut 5 bases from V and 0 bases from J; bases unmatched to any gene: 2. Germline loops: CDR1 MNHEY, CDR2 SMNVEV (reference sequence). The CDR3 loop is CASSQTSGGAKNIQYF. The CDR3 coding sequence is TGTGCCAGCAGTCAGACTAGCGGGGGAGCCAAAAACATTCAGTACTTC.

J is TRBJ2-7 and V is TRBV5-1; D is possibly TRBD1 or TRBD2 (5 bases each). V dropped 0 bases and J dropped 5 bases, with 18 bases sitting between them. There are 16 residues in the CDR3. Per germline, CDR1 SGHRS and CDR2 YFSETQ. CDR3: CASSLERPGRDHEQYF. CDR3 bases: TGCGCCAGCAGCTTGGAACGGCCGGGTCGGGACCACGAGCAGTACTTC.

CDR3 region: CASSRGNLGEQFF. As DNA, the CDR3 is TGTGCCAGCTCTCGGGGCAACCTGGGTGAGCAGTTCTTC. The chain uses TRBV18 and TRBJ2-1, with D possibly called TRBD1 or TRBD2 (5 bases each). CDR1 and CDR2 from the germline V gene are KGHSH and LQKENI. This CDR3 region has 13 residues. Trimming took off 6 bases at V and 9 bases at J, with 15 bases between the two ends.

This chain links TRBV5-4 with TRBJ2-2, with 16 bases aligning to TRBD2. This CDR3 is built from 19 residues. Germline V lookup: CDR1 SGHNT, CDR2 YYREEE (reference sequence). V was clipped by 3 bases and J by 5 bases; unmatched bases: 10. CDR3 amino acids: CASSYPGLAGGPGTGELFF. In nucleotides, the CDR3 is TGTGCCAGCAGCTATCCGGGACTAGCGGGGGGGCCGGGGACCGGGGAGCTGTTTTTT.

The J gene is TRBJ1-1, the V gene TRBV18; no definite D call. V was shortened by 1 base and J by 1 base, with 10 bases between the two germline ends. This CDR3 has 15 amino acids. The germline CDR1 and CDR2 sequences are KGHSH and LQKENI. This chain's CDR3 is CASSPLTDPNTEAFF. The CDR3, as DNA: TGTGCCAGCTCACCACTTACAGACCCGAACACTGAAGCTTTCTTT.

The J gene is TRBJ2-1, the V gene TRBV7-2; TRBD2 matches 15 bases. Germline V gene data show CDR1 as SGHTA and CDR2 as FQGNSA. Unmatched junction bases numbered 6, after V lost 5 bases and J lost 13 bases. The CDR3 is made up of 14 amino acids. The CDR3 DNA sequence: TGTGCCAGCAGCCGGGGACTAGCGGGGGGCAAACAGTTCTTC. Encoded protein: CASSRGLAGGKQFF.

This chain joins TRBV6-5 and TRBJ1-2; 10 nucleotides agree with TRBD1. CDR3 length: 13 residues. CDR1 and CDR2 from the germline V gene are MNHEY and SVGAGI. V gave up 6 bases and J gave up 5 bases; unmatched junction bases: 3. This chain's CDR3 is CASRGQGLYGYTF. CDR3 bases: TGTGCCAGCAGGGGACAGGGGCTTTATGGCTACACCTTC.

This chain uses TRBV3-1 (or the pseudogene TRBV3-2) with TRBJ1-2; D remains ambiguous. The V end was cut by 8 bases, the J end by 3 bases, with 13 bases between. The CDR3 is 13 amino acids. Germline V CDR1 and CDR2: LGHDT, YNNKEL (reference sequence). CDR3 coding DNA: TGTGCCAGCGCTGTCGGGATGGACTATGGCTACACCTTC. It codes for CASAVGMDYGYTF.

The CDR3 region has the DNA TGTGCCAGCAGCGTAGAGTGGAGAAGCACTGAAGCTTTCTTT. It encodes CASSVEWRSTEAFF. The chain employs TRBV9 and TRBJ1-1, with D unclear. From germline, CDR1 is SGDLS and CDR2 YYNGEE. Trimming cost V 0 bases and J 4 bases, with 10 bases left between them. CDR3 length equals 14 residues.

This chain connects TRBV6-4 to TRBJ2-1; tentative D call: TRBD1 (6 bases). Germline V gene lookup returns CDR1 MRHNA and CDR2 SNTAGT. V was cut by 3 bases and J by 5 bases, with 14 bases left in between. CDR3 size: 15 residues. CDR3 amino acids: CASSDYRTAHNEQFF. The CDR3 DNA reads TGTGCCAGCAGTGATTATAGGACAGCCCACAATGAGCAGTTCTTC.

J is TRBJ2-2 and V is TRBV5-5; D uncertain. The CDR3 has 14 residues. Germline V lookup: CDR1 SGHKS, CDR2 YYEKEE (reference sequence). The V end was cut by 0 bases, the J end by 3 bases, with 6 bases between. CDR3 residues: CASSLVADTGELFF. In DNA, the CDR3 is TGTGCCAGCAGCTTGGTAGCAGACACCGGGGAGCTGTTTTTT.

In this sample, this clone turned up once. The chain combines TRBV2 with TRBJ2-1, with D uncertain. Trimming took 8 bases from V and 9 from J, leaving 11 bases between them. Germline lookup yields CDR1 SNHLY and CDR2 FYNNEI. This CDR3 is built from 11 residues. The CDR3 region has the DNA TGTGCCAGCTCCACGCACGCTGAGCAGTTCTTC. Its translation is CASSTHAEQFF.

This chain connects TRBV5-6 to TRBJ1-1; D gene uncertain. Trimming took 2 bases from V and 5 from J, leaving 16 bases between them. This CDR3 has 15 amino acids. The germline CDR1 and CDR2 sequences are SGHDT and YYEEEE. The CDR3 region has the DNA TGTGCCAGCAGCTTAGTTGACCGGTGGGAAACTGAAGCTTTCTTT. It codes for CASSLVDRWETEAFF.

The chain uses TRBV7-9 and TRBJ1-1, with D possibly being TRBD1 (6 bases). Germline values: CDR1 SEHNR, CDR2 FQNEAQ (reference sequence). The CDR3 totals 17 residues. Trimming removed 1 base from V and 1 base from J, with 16 bases in between. CDR3: CASSLEGVGISNTEAFF. The CDR3 DNA reads as TGTGCCAGCAGCTTAGAGGGGGTGGGCATCTCGAACACTGAAGCTTTCTTT.